These T cell receptor beta chains were read from a single sample in a study of beta chain features in type 1 diabetes. TCRdb's copy holds only in-frame clones and misses some; the assay was immunoSEQ multiplex PCR. The table includes about 340,000 clones, approximately 13% detected once. The sequenced sample consisted of naive CD4+ T cells from blood. The source is a woman between 18 and 30 years old with type 1 diabetes. Both conserved end residues are part of each CDR3. Fields, in order: D gene, J gene, clone size, V gene, CDR3 DNA, CDR3 protein. D genes are given only for firm matches. Rows give clone size only sometimes, using once, few, many, or a class for an expanded clone.

D: TRBD2
J: TRBJ2-2
size: -
V: TRBV18
DNA: TGTGCCAGCCCCGGACTAGCGGGAAGGGCCGGGGAGCTGTTTTTT
CDR3: CASPGLAGRAGELFF

D: TRBD2
J: TRBJ2-3
size: -
V: TRBV28
DNA: TGTGCCAGCAGCTCGACGGGACTAGCGGGAGCCACAGATACGCAGTATTTT
CDR3: CASSSTGLAGATDTQYF

D: TRBD2
J: TRBJ2-7
size: -
V: TRBV5-4
DNA: TGTGCCAGCAAAACCTCCGGGACTAGCGTCCGCGAGCAGTACTTC
CDR3: CASKTSGTSVREQYF

D: TRBD2
J: TRBJ2-7
size: few
V: TRBV27
DNA: TGTGCCAGCAGTCCCCTCCCACTTAGCGGGAGGGAGACCTACGAGCAGTACTTC
CDR3: CASSPLPLSGRETYEQYF

D: TRBD2
J: TRBJ2-2
size: -
V: TRBV11-2
DNA: TGTGCCAGCAGCCGACTAGCGGGAGGGACCGGGGAGCTGTTTTTT
CDR3: CASSRLAGGTGELFF

D: TRBD2
J: TRBJ2-2
size: few
V: TRBV7-9
DNA: TGTGCCAGCAGTCTAGCGGTCAACACCGGGGAGCTGTTTTTT
CDR3: CASSLAVNTGELFF

D: -
J: TRBJ2-1
size: few
V: TRBV5-4
DNA: TGTGCCAGCAGCTTGCAGGGCCCTTACAATGAGCAGTTCTTC
CDR3: CASSLQGPYNEQFF

D: -
J: TRBJ2-5
size: few
V: TRBV30
DNA: TGTGCCTGGAGTGTACAGGGATTAGAGACCCAGTACTTC
CDR3: CAWSVQGLETQYF

D: -
J: TRBJ2-5
size: -
V: TRBV18
DNA: TGTGCCAGCTCACCACCGTACAGCTCAGAGACCCAGTACTTC
CDR3: CASSPPYSSETQYF

D: -
J: TRBJ1-1
size: -
V: TRBV10-3
DNA: TGTGCCATCAGTGAGGACAGGTACACTGAAGCTTTCTTT
CDR3: CAISEDRYTEAFF

D: TRBD2
J: TRBJ2-1
size: few
V: TRBV18
DNA: TGTGCCAGCTCAAGGGGACTAGCGGAACTCAATGAGCAGTTCTTC
CDR3: CASSRGLAELNEQFF

D: TRBD2
J: TRBJ2-2
size: -
V: TRBV11-2
DNA: TGTGCCAGCAACCTAGCGGGAGCCGGGGAGCTGTTTTTT
CDR3: CASNLAGAGELFF

D: TRBD2
J: TRBJ2-7
size: -
V: TRBV27
DNA: TGTGCCAGCAGTTTGGGGCGGGAGGTGAGCTCCTACGAGCAGTACTTC
CDR3: CASSLGREVSSYEQYF

D: TRBD1
J: TRBJ1-2
size: few
V: TRBV19
DNA: TGTGCCAGTAGTATACAAGGGGGCGACTATGGCTACACCTTC
CDR3: CASSIQGGDYGYTF

D: -
J: TRBJ1-5
size: once
V: TRBV30
DNA: TGTGCCTGGAACCGATGGAGCAATCAGCCCCAACATTTT
CDR3: CAWNRWSNQPQHF

D: -
J: TRBJ2-1
size: -
V: TRBV2
DNA: TGTGCCAGCAGCCTACGAGGGGGCTCCTACAATGAGCAGTTCTTC
CDR3: CASSLRGGSYNEQFF

D: -
J: TRBJ2-6
size: -
V: TRBV11-2
DNA: TGTGCCAGCAGCTTAATGAGCTCTGGGGCCAACGTCCTGACTTTC
CDR3: CASSLMSSGANVLTF

D: -
J: TRBJ2-3
size: -
V: TRBV15
DNA: TGTGCCACCAGCAGTGGGGGGAAGGATACGCAGTATTTT
CDR3: CATSSGGKDTQYF

D: -
J: TRBJ2-1
size: few
V: TRBV7-9
DNA: TGTGCCAGCAGCTCTTTCTTAGCGGCCGACAATGAGCAGTTCTTC
CDR3: CASSSFLAADNEQFF

D: TRBD2
J: TRBJ2-3
size: few
V: TRBV4-3
DNA: TGCGCCAGCAGCCAAGATCGCGGGCGGGCTAGCGGGACCACAGATACGCAGTATTTT
CDR3: CASSQDRGRASGTTDTQYF

D: -
J: TRBJ2-5
size: -
V: TRBV28
DNA: TGTGCCAGCAGTTTAGGCGGACAAGAGACCCAGTACTTC
CDR3: CASSLGGQETQYF

D: -
J: TRBJ1-1
size: few
V: TRBV5-1
DNA: TGCGCCAGCAGCAGAGGAAACACTGAAGCTTTCTTT
CDR3: CASSRGNTEAFF

D: TRBD1
J: TRBJ1-5
size: few
V: TRBV27
DNA: TGTGCCAGCAGCCCCTGGACAGGGCCACTTAGCAATCAGCCCCAGCATTTT
CDR3: CASSPWTGPLSNQPQHF

D: -
J: TRBJ1-2
size: few
V: TRBV9
DNA: TGTGCCAGCAGCGTAGCGGCCGGGGTATATGGCTACACCTTC
CDR3: CASSVAAGVYGYTF

D: -
J: TRBJ1-2
size: few
V: TRBV11-2
DNA: TGTGCCAGCAGCTTAAGGCAGGGCGGCGGCTACACCTTC
CDR3: CASSLRQGGGYTF